The next 28 T cell receptor beta chains were all read from a single sample in a study of cytomegalovirus exposure and HLA in healthy donors. The table came from immunoSEQ multiplex PCR; TCRdb's copy has only in-frame clones and leaves some out. Of approximately 160,000 clones listed, around nine tenths are singletons. Input material: PBMCs. These receptor sequences come from a woman under 30 in good health and CMV-seronegative.

CDR3 DNA: TGTGCCAGCAGCCCCCAGTCGGGGACTAACTATGGCTACACCTTC. This translates into CASSPQSGTNYGYTF. The V gene is TRBV7-8, the J gene TRBJ1-2; D not certain. This CDR3 comprises 15 residues. V lost 5 bases to trimming and J lost 0 bases, with 13 bases between them. Germline V CDR1 and CDR2: SGHVS, FQNEAQ.

This chain joins TRBV4-3 and TRBJ1-2; D possibly corresponds to TRBD1 (5 bases). Deletions cut 4 bases from V and 0 bases from J, with 15 bases between. CDR3 size: 16 residues. Germline V lookup: CDR1 LGHNA, CDR2 YSLEER. In DNA, the CDR3 is TGCGCCAGCAGCCCCGTTGGGGGGTCATCTAACTATGGCTACACCTTC. Amino acids: CASSPVGGSSNYGYTF.

The V gene is TRBV6-6, the J gene TRBJ1-1; D is uncertain. The V gene lost 2 bases and the J gene lost 0 bases, with 7 bases spanning the gap. CDR3 length: 14 residues. Germline loops: CDR1 MNHNY, CDR2 SVGAGI (reference sequence). The chain's CDR3 is CASSYSNLNTEAFF. CDR3 bases: TGTGCCAGCAGTTACAGCAATTTGAACACTGAAGCTTTCTTT.

J is TRBJ1-5 and V is TRBV6-1; no clear D. This CDR3 region has 14 residues. Germline V lookup: CDR1 MNHNS, CDR2 SASEGT. The V and J ends lost 6 bases and 0 bases respectively, with 9 bases between them. As DNA, the CDR3 is TGTGCCAGCAGGGTGGTGGCTAGCAATCAGCCCCAGCATTTT. Translating it yields CASRVVASNQPQHF.

This sequence joins TRBV2 and TRBJ1-2, with D tentatively TRBD1 (6 bases). The ends were cut back, 2 bases at V and 0 bases at J, with 10 bases in the middle. Per the germline V gene, CDR1 is SNHLY and CDR2 is FYNNEI. The CDR3 runs to 15 residues. The CDR3 is CASSEMTGANYGYTF. The CDR3 nucleotides read TGTGCCAGCAGTGAAATGACAGGCGCTAACTATGGCTACACCTTC.

The rearrangement uses TRBV6-6 and TRBJ2-2, with D perhaps TRBD2 (5 bases). From germline, CDR1 is MNHNY and CDR2 SVGAGI (reference sequence). V gave up 0 bases and J gave up 5 bases, with 7 bases separating them. The CDR3 length is 14 residues. In nucleotides, the CDR3 is TGTGCCAGCAGTTACTCGCCGGGAACCGGGGAGCTGTTTTTT. Translating gives CASSYSPGTGELFF.

The rearrangement uses TRBV7-2 and TRBJ1-4; the D gene is possibly TRBD1 (6 bases). V was shortened by 7 bases and J by 10 bases, with 13 bases between the two germline ends. This CDR3 is built from 12 residues. CDR1 SGHTA and CDR2 FQGNSA come from the germline V gene. Here the CDR3 DNA reads TGTGCCAGCAACCAGGGGAGGGGAAAACTGTTTTTT. Its protein product is CASNQGRGKLFF.

This chain connects TRBV2 to TRBJ2-7; 8 bases agree with TRBD1. V dropped 4 bases and J dropped 6; count of bases not matched to a gene: 14. CDR3 length: 16 amino acids. Germline CDR1 is SNHLY and CDR2 is FYNNEI. The CDR3 loop reads CASSGSRGQGAREQYF. CDR3 bases: TGTGCCAGCAGTGGATCAAGAGGGCAGGGGGCGCGCGAGCAGTACTTC. The full variable domain, with the rest looked up from reference TRBV2 and TRBJ2-7, is EPEVTQTPSHQVTQMGQEVILRCVPISNHLYFYWYRQILGQKVEFLVSFYNNEISEKSEIFDDQFSVERPDGSNFTLKIRSTKLEDSAMYFCASSGSRGQGAREQYFGPGTRLTVT.

The gene calls are TRBV19 and TRBJ2-6, with 8 bases lining up with TRBD1. CDR1 and CDR2 (germline): LNHDA, SQIVND (reference sequence). With V trimmed by 5 bases and J by 1 base, 13 bases remained unmatched. The CDR3 totals 19 residues. The CDR3 region has the DNA TGTGCCAGTAGTTTGACAGGGGAGGTCCGAGGGTCTGGGGCCAACGTCCTGACTTTC. Translated: CASSLTGEVRGSGANVLTF. The full variable domain, with the rest looked up from reference TRBV19 and TRBJ2-6, is DGGITQSPKYLFRKEGQNVTLSCEQNLNHDAMYWYRQDPGQGLRLIYYSQIVNDFQKGDIAEGYSVSREKKESFPLTVTSAQKNPTAFYLCASSLTGEVRGSGANVLTFGAGSRLTVL.

The chain is built from TRBV7-9 and TRBJ2-5; D unresolved. Germline V CDR1 and CDR2: SEHNR, FQNEAQ (reference sequence). The CDR3 is 14 residues long. Trimming pared 2 bases from V and 0 bases from J, leaving 7 bases between. The CDR3 region is CASSLSEYQETQYF. CDR3 nucleotide sequence: TGTGCCAGCAGCTTATCCGAGTACCAAGAGACCCAGTACTTC.

J is TRBJ1-5 and V is TRBV29-1, with TRBD1 matching 8 bases. This CDR3 spans 15 amino acids. The junction had 9 bases not matched to a gene; V was cut back by 5 bases and J by 3 bases. The germline V gene encodes CDR1 SQVTM and CDR2 ANQGSEA. The CDR3 spells CSVTTGQANNQPQHF. Here the CDR3 DNA reads TGCAGCGTTACAACGGGACAGGCTAACAATCAGCCCCAGCATTTT.

This chain links TRBV11-2 with TRBJ1-2; D is unresolved. Germline V gene sequence: CDR1 SGHAT, CDR2 FQNNGV. V gave up 5 bases and J gave up 1 base, with 14 bases separating them. CDR3 length: 15 amino acids. For the CDR3, the DNA is TGTGCCAGCAGCATATTGCGGGGTATTAACTATGGCTACACCTTC. It yields the protein CASSILRGINYGYTF.

V gene TRBV19 combines with J gene TRBJ2-7, with 8 bases lining up with TRBD1. This CDR3 is 14 amino acids long. J lost 6 bases, V lost 6 bases, and 10 bases had no gene match. The germline V gene has CDR1 LNHDA and CDR2 SQIVND (reference sequence). CDR3 amino acids: CASRFPGQASEQYF. Written as DNA, the CDR3 is TGTGCCAGTAGATTTCCGGGACAGGCCTCCGAGCAGTACTTC. The variable domain in full, with the rest retrieved from reference TRBV19 and TRBJ2-7, is DGGITQSPKYLFRKEGQNVTLSCEQNLNHDAMYWYRQDPGQGLRLIYYSQIVNDFQKGDIAEGYSVSREKKESFPLTVTSAQKNPTAFYLCASRFPGQASEQYFGPGTRLTVT.

This chain joins TRBV6-1 and TRBJ2-3; the D is unclear. CDR1 is MNHNS, CDR2 SASEGT, per germline. Trimming removed 3 bases at V and 5 bases at J, with 9 bases between. The CDR3 covers 13 residues. The CDR3 here is CASSETVLDTQYF. The CDR3 DNA is TGTGCCAGCAGTGAGACTGTTCTAGATACGCAGTATTTT.

This clone was seen a single time. The V and J genes are TRBV5-1 and TRBJ2-7; a possible D gene is TRBD1 (7 bases). The CDR3 is made up of 15 amino acids. The V end was cut by 5 bases, the J end by 2 bases, with 17 bases between. Looked up from germline, CDR1 is SGHRS and CDR2 is YFSETQ. The CDR3 DNA follows: TGCGCCAGCAGTCTAACAGGGGAGGCCACCTACGAGCAGTACTTC. Its protein product is CASSLTGEATYEQYF. Together with reference TRBV5-1 and TRBJ2-7, the CDR3 gives the full variable domain: KAGVTQTPRYLIKTRGQQVTLSCSPISGHRSVSWYQQTPGQGLQFLFEYFSETQRNKGNFPGRFSGRQFSNSRSEMNVSTLELGDSALYLCASSLTGEATYEQYFGPGTRLTVT.

The gene calls are TRBV14 and TRBJ2-1; perhaps TRBD1 as D (6 bases). The germline gives CDR1 SGHDN, CDR2 FVKESK. V gave up 0 bases and J gave up 14 bases, with 14 bases separating them. This CDR3 comprises 13 residues. This chain's CDR3 is CASSQDRGLLKFF. DNA for the CDR3: TGTGCCAGCAGCCAAGATAGGGGGTTACTCAAGTTCTTC.

The V gene is TRBV5-4, the J gene TRBJ2-5, with 10 bases fitting TRBD2. Germline V CDR1 and CDR2: SGHNT, YYREEE (reference sequence). Trimming cost V 1 base and J 9 bases; bases outside gene matches: 3. The CDR3 runs 13 residues. CDR3 coding DNA: TGTGCCAGCAGCTTGTGGGGACTAGCGTCCCAGTACTTC. It is translated as CASSLWGLASQYF. Together with reference TRBV5-4 and TRBJ2-5, the CDR3 gives the full variable domain: ETGVTQSPTHLIKTRGQQVTLRCSSQSGHNTVSWYQQALGQGPQFIFQYYREEENGRGNFPPRFSGLQFPNYSSELNVNALELDDSALYLCASSLWGLASQYFGPGTRLLVL.

This clone was observed a handful of times. V and J are TRBV9 and TRBJ1-2, with 7 bases lining up with TRBD1. Trimming removed 0 bases from V and 4 bases from J; junction bases left unmatched: 0. The CDR3 totals 13 residues. Germline V CDR1 and CDR2: SGDLS, YYNGEE. This chain's CDR3 is CASSVGDSYGYTF. The CDR3 DNA reads as TGTGCCAGCAGCGTAGGGGACAGCTATGGCTACACCTTC. The full variable domain, completed using reference TRBV9 and TRBJ1-2, is DSGVTQTPKHLITATGQRVTLRCSPRSGDLSVYWYQQSLDQGLQFLIQYYNGEERAKGNILERFSAQQFPDLHSELNLSSLELGDSALYFCASSVGDSYGYTFGSGTRLTVV.

The V gene is TRBV19, the J gene TRBJ1-1; a possible D gene is TRBD1 (5 bases). V gave up 7 bases and J gave up 3 bases, with 12 bases separating them. CDR1 is LNHDA, CDR2 SQIVND, per germline (reference sequence). This CDR3 has 13 residues. CDR3 region: CASNSQGDTEAFF. Here the CDR3 DNA reads TGTGCCAGTAACTCCCAGGGTGACACTGAAGCTTTCTTT.

The chain has TRBV5-6 and TRBJ1-3; the D is unclear. Germline V gives CDR1 SGHDT, CDR2 YYEEEE. CDR3 size: 13 residues. V lost 0 bases and J 3 bases, leaving 4 bases between the germline ends. Written as DNA, the CDR3 is TGTGCCAGCAGCTTGGGAGGTGGAAACACCATATATTTT. This encodes CASSLGGGNTIYF. The variable domain in full, completed from reference TRBV5-6 and TRBJ1-3, reads DAGVTQSPTHLIKTRGQQVTLRCSPKSGHDTVSWYQQALGQGPQFIFQYYEEEERQRGNFPDRFSGHQFPNYSSELNVNALLLGDSALYLCASSLGGGNTIYFGEGSWLTVV.

This clone was found once. The chain is built from TRBV4-3 and TRBJ2-5; a possible D gene is TRBD1 (5 bases). V gave up 8 bases and J gave up 6 bases, with 22 bases separating them. CDR1 is LGHNA and CDR2 is YSLEER in the germline V gene. The CDR3 loop spans 15 amino acids. The CDR3 DNA reads TGCGCCAGCCCCCTCGAGAGCAGGGTGGCAAAGACCCAGTACTTC. Amino acid sequence: CASPLESRVAKTQYF.

V and J are TRBV19 and TRBJ1-1; D is undetermined. The CDR3 has 13 residues. V was cut by 7 bases and J by 3 bases, with 12 bases left in between. Germline V gene data show CDR1 as LNHDA and CDR2 as SQIVND (reference sequence). In DNA, the CDR3 is TGTGCCAGTACGCGGGTGTCGGACACTGAAGCTTTCTTT. Translated, it gives CASTRVSDTEAFF.

The rearrangement joins TRBV10-3 to TRBJ1-2, with 8 bases fitting TRBD1. The CDR3 covers 17 residues. V lost 2 bases, J lost 2 bases, and 10 bases stayed unmatched. The germline CDR1 and CDR2 sequences are ENHRY and SYGVKD. The DNA for the CDR3 is TGTGCCATCAGTGAGGGGGGGAGGAGGGACAGGAACTATGGCTACACCTTC. This gives the protein CAISEGGRRDRNYGYTF.

The rearrangement joins TRBV18 to TRBJ2-7; 11 bases match TRBD2. V gave up 5 bases and J gave up 2 bases; unmatched junction bases: 5. CDR3 length: 15 residues. The germline gives CDR1 KGHSH, CDR2 LQKENI. CDR3 amino acids: CASSATSGGPYEQYF. The DNA of the CDR3 is TGTGCCAGCTCAGCTACTAGCGGGGGTCCCTACGAGCAGTACTTC.

This rearrangement joins TRBV20-1 to TRBJ2-1; no reliable D call. Germline CDR1 is DFQATT and CDR2 is SNEGSKA (reference sequence). The CDR3 length is 10 residues. The V end lost 8 bases, the J end lost 9 bases, and 11 bases lay between the germline ends. The CDR3 sequence is CSFLRSEQFF. The CDR3 nucleotides read TGCAGTTTTTTACGGAGTGAGCAGTTCTTC.

A word on this clone: One junction end does not reproduce the germline sequence, and a read error may be involved. V gene TRBV18 combines with J gene TRBJ1-2; a weak D match, TRBD1 (6 bases). The CDR3 length is 11 residues. Germline values: CDR1 KGHSH, CDR2 LQKENI. Here the CDR3 DNA reads TGTGCCAGCTCACCGAACGAGGACAGCCTCTTC. Its protein product is CASSPNEDSLF. The entire variable domain, with the rest obtained from reference TRBV18 and TRBJ1-2, is as follows: NAGVMQNPRHLVRRRGQEARLRCSPMKGHSHVYWYRQLPEEGLKFMVYLQKENIIDESGMPKERFSAEFPKEGPSILRIQQVVRGDSAAYFCASSPNEDSLFGSGTRLTVV.

The chain joins TRBV5-1 to TRBJ2-7; 14 positions agree with TRBD2. J gave up 5 bases and V 4 bases, and 5 bases lay outside the gene matches. CDR1 and CDR2 (germline): SGHRS, YFSETQ. The CDR3 consists of 15 residues. The CDR3 nucleotides read TGCGCCAGCAGCACGGGACTAGCGGGGGATCACGAGCAGTACTTC. It codes for CASSTGLAGDHEQYF.

CDR3 protein: CASSPTGAGYGYTF. CDR3 DNA sequence: TGTGCCAGCAGCCCCACAGGGGCCGGCTATGGCTACACCTTC. V is TRBV11-2 and J is TRBJ1-2; 7 bases are a match to TRBD1. CDR3 size: 14 residues. Trimming removed 5 bases from V and 4 bases from J; junction bases left unmatched: 7. Germline V gene lookup returns CDR1 SGHAT and CDR2 FQNNGV.